This entry is about one T cell receptor (beta chain). The antigen this receptor binds is unknown. No quality values exist for individual bases; no much larger clone is one base distant. The record originates from a study of T cell responses to AZD1222 COVID-19 vaccine (dated by TCRdb to the early 2020s). Study-level background: Because spike-specific TCR depth and breadth did not differ between the two schedules, AZD1222 recipients who got a second dose at roughly 4 weeks were pooled with those who got a second dose at roughly 12 weeks. TCR sequencing was performed for 230 to 250 trial participants, of whom around 210 were given two doses of AZD1222 and around 25 were given two doses of MenACWY control vaccine. Trial participants were enrolled by age into 18-55, 56-69 and 70-plus year subgroups, with roughly 160, 29 and 62 TCR-sequenced participants respectively.

Per the publication, the time point label means: baseline before first vaccination. Vaccinee samples were obtained from the UK trials COV001 and COV002, which included a single-blind randomized controlled phase 2/3 trial of AZD1222 (ChAdOx1 nCoV-19) in healthy adults. For TCRbeta chain sequencing, PBMC samples were collected from trial participants at day 0 and at day 28 after the second dose. General conclusions and limits of the study: Conclusions about previously exposed vaccinees are limited because only six or seven AZD1222 recipients were SARS-CoV-2 seropositive at baseline. Epitopes outside the regions mutated in the B.1.351 and B.1.1.7 variants were reportedly recognized by nearly half of the unique spike-specific TCRs. A significant rise in spike-specific TCR breadth and depth was observed after two AZD1222 doses relative to day 0 and relative to MenACWY recipients. Because no samples from the day 14 peak response were available, repertoires could be characterized only after the peak T cell response. In the small 56-69-year group, the increase in depth fell short of significance, most likely because of low power. Participants were mostly white British, with more females than males. The authors suggested clonal diversity may have been underestimated. The vaccine-associated CD4 TCRs covered the entire spike protein, and the dominant responses fell in regions 160-218 and 743-854.

Per the germline V gene (reference sequence), SGHKS is the CDR1 and YYEKEE is the CDR2. There are 12 amino acids in the CDR3, from cysteine to phenylalanine inclusive. Only the CDR3 portion is preserved as DNA: 36 bases, with reading frame beginning at the first base. The V end loses 4 bases and the J end loses 4 bases, and a stretch of 8 bases separates them. The CDR3 regions of human TCRbeta chains were analyzed by immunosequencing. Per the authors' processing: TCRs in the repertoires were compared against a reference library of SARS-CoV-2-specific TCRs that had been generated with the MIRA antigen-specificity platform. Breadth was defined as the fraction of unique TCRs that were SARS-CoV-2-associated, and depth was defined as the fraction of total T cells that were SARS-CoV-2-associated. Using the MIRA data, each spike-specific TCR was mapped to the spike region that the TCR reacts to and placed in a CD4 or CD8 class. Log10-transformed breadth and depth values were compared by one-way ANOVA with Sidak's multiple comparisons tests. Sourced from immuneACCESS, this table was stored by TCRdb with only in-frame sequences that have V and J called. A share of the clones is absent; for the studies checked, an unresolved V gene accounts for under half, and the remainder has no known explanation. Clonal size and the V and J genes are those of that table, whereas D and trimming came from the DNA. This sample gives 150,000 to 200,000 clones in total; 85% to 95% of them show up just once. The biggest ten clones account for 1% to 1.5% of the sample.

The sample in question was peripheral blood, obtained on day 0 of AZD1222 vaccination. This TCR was sampled from an adult in good health. The rearrangement joined TRBV5-5 to TRBJ1-2, with the D gene not confidently named. The sequenced DNA is TGTGCCAGCAGCCCGGGTCCCTATGGCTACACCTTC. The resulting protein is CASSPGPYGYTF.